These 26 T cell receptor beta chains originate from one sample sequenced in a study of beta chain features in type 1 diabetes. As every portion of the isolated RNA was reverse transcribed, the sequencing read expressed TCRB transcripts. The protocol was immunoSEQ multiplex PCR, while the TCRdb copy is restricted to in-frame clones and leaves out a portion. The sample includes more than 130,000 clones, 6.9% of them seen just once. The specimen sequenced was central memory CD4+ T cells from blood. These receptors came from a woman in her twenties or thirties in good health.

This clone was counted at least ten times. The genes are TRBV28 and TRBJ2-7; 7 nucleotides align to TRBD1. V lost 7 bases, J lost 6 bases, and 9 bases stayed unmatched. The germline V gene encodes CDR1 MDHEN and CDR2 SYDVKM. The CDR3 extends over 13 amino acids. Here the CDR3 reads CASINRGRSEQYF. For the CDR3, the DNA is TGTGCCAGCATCAACAGGGGTCGTTCCGAGCAGTACTTC.

In its sample, this clone was seen many times. The gene calls are TRBV28 and TRBJ2-7; 8 nucleotides align to TRBD2. With 7 bases clipped from V and 7 bases from J, the junction kept 12 bases outside the gene matches. Germline-derived CDR1 and CDR2 are MDHEN and SYDVKM. This CDR3 is 14 amino acids long. The CDR3 nucleotides read TGTGCCAGCAAATCGCCGGGAGGGCCGCGGGAGCAGTACTTC. Translation: CASKSPGGPREQYF.

V and J are TRBV29-1 and TRBJ2-5; unclear D gene. Germline V CDR1 and CDR2: SQVTM, ANQGSEA. V was cut by 7 bases and J by 2 bases, with 8 bases left in between. The CDR3 has 11 residues. CDR3 sequence (DNA): TGCAGCGCCGCTAATCAAGAGACCCAGTACTTC. It yields the protein CSAANQETQYF.

The CDR3 sequence is CASSPSSQPQHF. The CDR3 DNA reads as TGTGCCAGCAGCCCTAGTAGTCAGCCCCAGCATTTT. The gene calls are TRBV7-8 and TRBJ1-5; D ambiguous. V was shortened by 5 bases and J by 6 bases, with 8 bases between the two germline ends. There are 12 residues in the CDR3. The germline gives CDR1 SGHVS, CDR2 FQNEAQ.

This clone was recorded many times. The chain carries TRBV29-1 and TRBJ2-1; perhaps TRBD2 as D (5 bases). Germline CDR1 and CDR2: SQVTM and ANQGSEA. V lost 6 bases and J 4 bases, leaving 16 bases between the germline ends. There are 14 residues in the CDR3. CDR3 protein: CSVDLGRTYNEQFF. The CDR3, as DNA: TGCAGCGTAGACCTCGGGCGGACTTACAATGAGCAGTTCTTC.

The chain joins TRBV7-2 to TRBJ2-7; 8 nucleotides align to TRBD2. Germline assignment: CDR1 SGHTA and CDR2 FQGNSA. V lost 5 bases and J lost 0; bases outside the gene matches: 6. This CDR3 contains 15 residues. The CDR3 spells CASSPRLAISYEQYF. For the CDR3, the DNA is TGTGCCAGCAGCCCAAGACTAGCGATCTCCTACGAGCAGTACTTC.

This clone was recorded a few times. CDR3 loop: CASSEWDRTFF. CDR3 sequence (DNA): TGTGCCAGCAGTGAGTGGGACAGGACGTTCTTC. The chain carries TRBV25-1 and TRBJ2-1, with 8 bases aligning to TRBD1. The V gene's germline CDR1 is MGHDK and CDR2 SYGVNS. With 3 bases clipped from V and 15 bases from J, the junction kept 4 bases outside the gene matches. The CDR3 contains 11 residues.

This clone was counted between two and nine times. The V gene is TRBV27, the J gene TRBJ2-7, with TRBD1 matching 11 bases. The CDR3 sequence is 14 residues long. Trimming cost V 3 bases and J 6 bases; bases outside gene matches: 4. Looked up from germline, CDR1 is MNHEY and CDR2 is SMNVEV (reference sequence). The CDR3 DNA follows: TGTGCCAGCAGTTTGACAGGGACAGGGGGCGAGCAGTACTTC. Translation: CASSLTGTGGEQYF.

This clone occurred a few times. This chain connects TRBV27 to TRBJ2-3; possible D gene TRBD2, 5 bases. The ends were cut back, 3 bases at V and 0 bases at J, with 16 bases in the middle. The CDR3 covers 17 residues. Germline V gene lookup returns CDR1 MNHEY and CDR2 SMNVEV (reference sequence). CDR3 DNA sequence: TGTGCCAGCAGTTTTTTAGGAGGATCCTATAGCACAGATACGCAGTATTTT. Translated, it gives CASSFLGGSYSTDTQYF.

This clone showed up many times. CDR3 coding DNA: TGTGCCAGCAGCTCCGGACTAGCGGGAGCCCCTACGGAGACCCAGTACTTC. It codes for CASSSGLAGAPTETQYF. This sequence joins TRBV7-9 and TRBJ2-5; 13 bases are shared with TRBD2. This CDR3 comprises 17 residues. Trimming took 4 bases from V and 5 from J; bases not matched to a gene: 10. The germline V gene encodes CDR1 SEHNR and CDR2 FQNEAQ (reference sequence).

The V and J genes are TRBV7-9 and TRBJ2-5, with 7 bases that match TRBD1. The end of the DNA fits TRBJ2-7 better, so the J call may be wrong. This CDR3 spans 13 amino acids. Germline values: CDR1 SEHNR, CDR2 FQNEAQ (reference sequence). CDR3 region: CASSLTGVSEQYF. For the CDR3, the DNA is TGTGCCAGCAGCTTAACAGGGGTCTCCGAGCAGTACTTC.

The chain recombines TRBV18 with TRBJ2-7; 8 bases fit TRBD2. This CDR3 has 15 amino acids. Losses at the gene ends were 0 bases for V and 6 bases for J; bases not matched to a gene: 7. Germline-derived CDR1 and CDR2 are KGHSH and LQKENI. The CDR3 region is CASSPPREESAEQYF. CDR3 bases: TGTGCCAGCTCACCACCGCGGGAGGAATCGGCCGAGCAGTACTTC.

The rearrangement links TRBV7-2 to TRBJ2-1, with D possibly TRBD1 on 6 matching bases. The CDR3 runs 18 residues. Germline V CDR1 and CDR2: SGHTA, FQGNSA. The V end lost 5 bases, the J end lost 3 bases, and 23 bases lay between the germline ends. DNA for the CDR3: TGTGCCAGCAGCCCTACGATTAACACAGGGAGCGTCTACAATGAGCAGTTCTTC. As protein: CASSPTINTGSVYNEQFF.

The genes are TRBV7-2 and TRBJ2-7; 10 bases are shared with TRBD1. CDR1 SGHTA and CDR2 FQGNSA come from the germline V gene. The ends lost 5 bases at V and 1 base at J; junction bases unmatched: 8. This CDR3 is 16 amino acids long. The CDR3 DNA follows: TGTGCCAGCAGCCTATCTCGGGACAGGGGTTCCTACGAGCAGTACTTC. Encoded protein: CASSLSRDRGSYEQYF.

V gene TRBV7-2 combines with J gene TRBJ1-1; maybe TRBD1 (6 bases). The CDR3 runs 13 residues. V lost 3 bases, J lost 6 bases, and 11 bases lay in between. Per germline, CDR1 SGHTA and CDR2 FQGNSA. CDR3 in amino acids: CASSFQGIAEAFF. The CDR3 DNA follows: TGTGCCAGCAGCTTTCAGGGGATCGCTGAAGCTTTCTTT.

This clone has more than one count but fewer than ten. The chain links TRBV11-2 to TRBJ2-3, with no clear D. The CDR3 extends over 14 amino acids. V was clipped by 4 bases and J by 5 bases, with 13 bases between them. The V gene's germline CDR1 is SGHAT and CDR2 FQNNGV. The CDR3 DNA reads TGTGCCAGCAGCTCCAACCTACCAAGAGATACGCAGTATTTT. It translates to CASSSNLPRDTQYF.

In this sample, this clone turned up a few times. V and J are TRBV5-4 and TRBJ2-7, with 7 bases fitting TRBD2. This CDR3 spans 14 amino acids. The germline V gene encodes CDR1 SGHNT and CDR2 YYREEE (reference sequence). Trimming at V came to 6 bases and at J to 8 bases, leaving 14 bases not matched to a gene. Here the CDR3 reads CASTSRAGDIKQYF. DNA for the CDR3: TGTGCCAGCACCTCAAGGGCGGGAGATATCAAGCAGTACTTC.

This clone was counted ten times or more. The CDR3 protein is CASSLGPGGHNEQFF. CDR3 DNA sequence: TGTGCCAGCAGCTTAGGACCGGGAGGGCACAATGAGCAGTTCTTC. The V gene is TRBV11-2, the J gene TRBJ2-1, with 8 bases aligning to TRBD2. Germline lookup yields CDR1 SGHAT and CDR2 FQNNGV. After removal of 1 base from V and 5 bases from J, the junction contained 4 bases not matched to a gene. The CDR3 totals 15 residues.

The chain links TRBV29-1 to TRBJ2-5; TRBD1 is a possible D gene (6 bases). CDR1 is SQVTM, CDR2 ANQGSEA, per germline. There are 13 residues in the CDR3. V lost 8 bases to trimming and J lost 3 bases, with 16 bases between them. The CDR3 loop is CSTAARGKETQYF. The CDR3 nucleotides are TGCAGCACTGCGGCCAGGGGAAAAGAGACCCAGTACTTC.

This clone was observed at least ten times. The chain is built from TRBV30 and TRBJ2-4; 9 bases agree with TRBD1. The trim removed 5 bases at V and 1 base at J, leaving 3 bases unmatched. Germline CDR1 GTSNPN, CDR2 SVGIG (reference sequence). The CDR3 is 14 residues long. The CDR3 DNA follows: TGTGCCTGGGGAGGGACAGGGGCCAAAAACATTCAGTACTTC. Protein sequence: CAWGGTGAKNIQYF.

A few counts support this clone. The chain links TRBV11-2 to TRBJ2-2; a possible D gene is TRBD2 (6 bases). CDR1 is SGHAT and CDR2 is FQNNGV in the germline V gene. With 4 bases removed from V and 1 base from J, the gap between germline ends came to 10 bases. This CDR3 is built from 15 residues. The CDR3 nucleotides are TGTGCCAGCAGCTCGGTAGCGGTGAACACCGGGGAGCTGTTTTTT. It encodes CASSSVAVNTGELFF. The complete variable domain, with remaining parts taken from reference TRBV11-2 and TRBJ2-2, reads EAGVAQSPRYKIIEKRQSVAFWCNPISGHATLYWYQQILGQGPKLLIQFQNNGVVDDSQLPKDRFSAERLKGVDSTLKIQPAKLEDSAVYLCASSSVAVNTGELFFGEGSRLTVL.

In this sample, this clone turned up a few times. The chain has TRBV11-2 and TRBJ2-1, with 10 bases identical to TRBD2. CDR3 length: 16 amino acids. The J segment lost 0 bases and the V segment lost 3 bases, leaving 2 bases of the junction unmatched. The germline gives CDR1 SGHAT, CDR2 FQNNGV. The CDR3 region is CASSLSSGGSYNEQFF. The CDR3 bases are TGTGCCAGCAGCTTGTCTAGCGGGGGCTCCTACAATGAGCAGTTCTTC.

V usage is TRBV7-2 and J usage is TRBJ2-1, with TRBD2 identical over 10 bases. V shed 5 bases and J 8 bases; nucleotides not matched to a gene: 9. Germline CDR1 is SGHTA and CDR2 is FQGNSA. The CDR3 length is 15 residues. CDR3 coding DNA: TGTGCCAGCAGCGCAGCGGGAGGGCCTTTCGATGAGCAGTTCTTC. Translation gives CASSAAGGPFDEQFF.

V is TRBV9 and J is TRBJ2-1; TRBD2 matches at 7 bases. This CDR3 spans 13 amino acids. Per the germline V gene, CDR1 is SGDLS and CDR2 is YYNGEE. The J segment lost 9 bases and the V segment lost 2 bases, leaving 5 bases of the junction unmatched. The chain's CDR3 is CASSVSGIGEQFF. CDR3 nucleotides: TGTGCCAGCAGCGTGAGCGGGATTGGTGAGCAGTTCTTC.

The gene calls are TRBV4-3 and TRBJ2-7; 9 bases map to TRBD2. CDR1 is LGHNA, CDR2 YSLEER, per germline. The length of the CDR3 is 15 residues. With 3 bases clipped from V and 0 bases from J, the junction kept 3 bases outside the gene matches. The CDR3 spells CASSQQAGGSYEQYF. The CDR3 nucleotides are TGCGCCAGCAGCCAGCAAGCGGGAGGCTCCTACGAGCAGTACTTC.

This clone has more than one count but fewer than ten. The rearrangement joins TRBV11-3 to TRBJ1-2; TRBD1 matches at 7 bases. Trimming at V came to 5 bases and at J to 6 bases, leaving 6 bases not matched to a gene. Germline loops: CDR1 SGHNT, CDR2 YENEEA. The CDR3 has 13 residues. The DNA of the CDR3 is TGTGCCAGCAGCCCACACAGGGGTCATGGCTACACCTTC. It codes for CASSPHRGHGYTF.